The T cell receptor (beta chain) under discussion was sequenced for a study of patients and donors after allogeneic stem cell transplantation. This clonotype was detected a few times. V was pared by 2 bases and J by 4 bases, with 12 bases between. Germline CDR1 and CDR2: MNHEY and SVGEGT. This CDR3 spans 15 amino acids. TCRdb fed the RT-PCR reads into MiXCR, producing one record per CDR3 protein. The sample consists of approximately 430,000 distinct CDR3 sequences, 16% of them appearing once. This chain links TRBV6-2 or TRBV6-3 with TRBJ1-5, with TRBD1 as a possible D gene (5 bases). This TCR came from a human donor who was either an allogeneic HSCT recipient or a stem cell or donor lymphocyte infusion donor (not recorded which). It is not recorded whose cells these are; they may come from a transplant donor. Sample: blood, either unsorted or a sorted T cell fraction (not recorded which). The CDR3 loop is CASSYRQTQNQPQHF. CDR3 DNA: TGTGCCAGCAGTTACCGACAGACACAAAATCAGCCCCAGCATTTT.